This T cell receptor beta chain was documented in a study of cytomegalovirus exposure and HLA in healthy donors. In the study overall: Of some 400 genotyped donors, more than 65% grouped in the Caucasian-associated ancestry cluster.

Researchers ran the PCR with 60 Vbeta and 13 Jbeta primers. Profiling relied on immunoSEQ multiplex PCR, and the TCRdb table lists in-frame clones only, not all of them. Of about 190,000 clones in the sample, roughly four fifths were seen once. J lost 6 bases, V lost 2 bases, and 5 bases had no gene match. This CDR3 region has 15 residues. CDR1 and CDR2 (germline): MRHNA, SNTAGT. On this clone: The antigen remains undetermined.

Study findings and constraints: Most TCRs appeared rarely, but some public TCRs recurred in many donors. CMV serostatus stood as the only immune exposure information on hand. Association of a missense DCLRE1C variant with TCR beta V- and J-gene trimming was reported in a later analysis.

Sequencing input: PBMCs. The chain links TRBV6-4 to TRBJ2-1, with TRBD2 matching over 9 bases. The source is a woman in her late teens or twenties in good health and CMV-seropositive. In DNA, the CDR3 is TGTGCCAGCAGTGACATCAGCGGGGGGCCCAATGAGCAGTTCTTC. Protein product: CASSDISGGPNEQFF.